This T cell receptor (beta chain) derives from a study of T cell responses to AZD1222 COVID-19 vaccine. Only in-frame clones appear in the TCRdb table, and some are missing; sequencing was by immunoSEQ multiplex PCR. Of over 100,000 clones listed, 85% were seen once; the top ten hold 7.9%. CDR1 SGHAT and CDR2 FQNNGV come from the germline V gene. There are 14 residues in the CDR3. V lost 5 bases and J 2 bases, leaving 13 bases between the germline ends. The sequence derives from an adult who received the MenACWY meningococcal vaccine as a control. The source material was peripheral blood, sampled 28 days after the second dose of the MenACWY control vaccine. This chain links TRBV11-2 with TRBJ2-7; D gene uncertain. CDR3: CASSPGPETYEQYV. Here the CDR3 DNA reads TGTGCCAGCAGCCCAGGCCCAGAAACCTACGAGCAGTACGTC.